These T cell receptor beta chains were read from a single sample in a study of regulatory T cells in long-lasting Graves disease. TCRdb redid the calling of the multiplex PCR reads with MiXCR, one entry per CDR3 protein. The sample carries 650,000 to 850,000 distinct CDR3 sequences, approximately 31% recorded once. The sample here was peripheral blood mononuclear cells (PBMCs), taken when the disease was refractory, from a patient treated with antithyroid drugs. Every receptor here comes from a female donor with Graves disease. CDR3s include the opening cysteine and the closing phenylalanine or tryptophan. The D gene is left open where the match is weak. Clone size is not always given. Where it is, it says once, few, many or a class for expanded clones.

v_call,d_call,j_call,clone_size,cdr3_aa,cdr3_nt
TRBV9,-,TRBJ2-5,few,CASSVDWMPETQYF,TGTGCCAGCAGCGTAGATTGGATGCCAGAGACCCAGTACTTC
TRBV20-1,TRBD2,TRBJ2-5,-,CSAREREGPEETQYF,TGCAGTGCTAGAGAGCGGGAGGGCCCTGAAGAGACCCAGTACTTC
TRBV20-1,-,TRBJ1-4,-,CSVGRPATNEKLFF,TGCAGTGTGGGTCGTCCAGCAACTAATGAAAAACTGTTTTTT
TRBV19,-,TRBJ1-1,few,CASSMMGPMNTEAFF,TGTGCCAGTAGTATGATGGGCCCCATGAACACTGAAGCTTTCTTT
TRBV10-3,-,TRBJ2-5,many,CAISESNRGSAQYF,TGTGCCATCAGTGAGTCGAATCGGGGGTCGGCCCAGTACTTC
TRBV28,TRBD2,TRBJ2-7,many,CASSEGGSEHEQYF,TGTGCCAGCAGCGAGGGCGGGAGCGAACACGAGCAGTACTTC
TRBV19,TRBD1,TRBJ1-5,-,CASSSGTGQPGNQPQHF,TGTGCCAGTAGCTCCGGGACAGGGCAACCCGGCAATCAGCCCCAGCATTTT
TRBV12-3/TRBV12-4,TRBD2,TRBJ2-2,few,CASSLGLAGAPNTGELFF,TGTGCCAGCAGTCTGGGACTAGCGGGAGCTCCGAACACCGGGGAGCTGTTTTTT
TRBV3-1,TRBD1,TRBJ1-3,few,CASSDRAGNTIYF,TGTGCCAGCAGCGACAGGGCTGGAAACACCATATATTTT
TRBV27,-,TRBJ2-7,many,CASIIGPRLCSYEQYF,TGTGCCAGCATAATTGGACCGAGACTTTGCTCCTACGAGCAGTACTTC
TRBV5-1,-,TRBJ2-3,-,CASSLAGWSTDTQYF,TGCGCCAGCAGCTTGGCGGGCTGGTCCACAGATACGCAGTATTTT
TRBV19,-,TRBJ1-4,few,CASRRTRTATNEKLFF,TGTGCCAGTAGAAGAACCCGGACGGCAACTAATGAAAAACTGTTTTTT
TRBV29-1,-,TRBJ1-1,-,CSVEGVSWGQGSTEAFF,TGCAGCGTTGAAGGCGTCTCGTGGGGGCAGGGGAGCACTGAAGCTTTCTTT
TRBV25-1,-,TRBJ2-7,-,CASSESSPEQYF,TGTGCCAGCAGTGAATCCAGCCCCGAGCAGTACTTC
TRBV6-1,-,TRBJ1-2,few,CASSLTGGTNYGYTF,TGTGCCAGCAGTCTGACAGGAGGGACTAACTATGGCTACACCTTC
TRBV3-1,-,TRBJ1-4,few,CASSPYFEEANEKLFF,TGTGCCAGCAGCCCATATTTCGAAGAGGCTAATGAAAAACTGTTTTTT
TRBV7-2,-,TRBJ1-5,once,CASSSGLRGSQPQHF,TGTGCCAGCAGCTCGGGCCTGAGGGGCAGTCAGCCCCAGCATTTT